This T cell receptor beta chain was found in a study of blood T cell repertoires in COVID-19. The CDR3 is 14 residues long. Trimming cost V 4 bases and J 0 bases, with 10 bases left between them. Germline values: CDR1 MNHNS, CDR2 SASEGT. Measured with immunoSEQ multiplex PCR; TCRdb has only the in-frame clones, and not every one. The sample lists 190,000 or so clones; 85% were seen once. Cohort 3 recovered donors had two negative PCRs, clearance, or symptom resolution. The sequence was collected from a man between 35 and 55 years old who had recovered from COVID-19. Sequenced input: PBMCs or T cells enriched from blood (not recorded which). The rearrangement links TRBV6-1 to TRBJ2-7; D is perhaps TRBD2 (5 bases). CDR3 nucleotides: TGTGCCAGCAGTGTAGAAGAGGGCTCCTACGAGCAGTACTTC. It yields the protein CASSVEEGSYEQYF.